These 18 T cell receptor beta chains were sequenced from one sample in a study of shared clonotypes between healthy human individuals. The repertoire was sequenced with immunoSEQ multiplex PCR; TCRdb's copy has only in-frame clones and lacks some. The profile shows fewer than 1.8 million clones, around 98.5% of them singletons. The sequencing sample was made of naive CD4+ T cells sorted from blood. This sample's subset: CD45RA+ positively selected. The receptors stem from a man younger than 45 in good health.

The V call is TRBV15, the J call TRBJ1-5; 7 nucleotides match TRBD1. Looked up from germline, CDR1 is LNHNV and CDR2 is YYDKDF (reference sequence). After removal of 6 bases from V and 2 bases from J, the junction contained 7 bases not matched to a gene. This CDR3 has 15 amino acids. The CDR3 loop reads CATSTAGTGNQPQHF. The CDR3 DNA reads TGTGCCACCAGTACCGCAGGGACAGGCAATCAGCCCCAGCATTTT.

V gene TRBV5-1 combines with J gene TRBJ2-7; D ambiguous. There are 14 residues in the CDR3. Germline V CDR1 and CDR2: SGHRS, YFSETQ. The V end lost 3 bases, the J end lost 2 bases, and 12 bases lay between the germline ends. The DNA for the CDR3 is TGCGCCAGCAGCTCTCCGGGTCCCACCTACGAGCAGTACTTC. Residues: CASSSPGPTYEQYF.

The CDR3: CASSLSATNNQPQHF. CDR3 in DNA: TGTGCCAGCAGTTTATCGGCCACTAACAATCAGCCCCAGCATTTT. J is TRBJ1-5 and V is TRBV2, with unresolved D. V lost 5 bases and J lost 3, with 14 bases in between. The CDR3 runs to 15 residues. Germline assignment: CDR1 SNHLY and CDR2 FYNNEI.

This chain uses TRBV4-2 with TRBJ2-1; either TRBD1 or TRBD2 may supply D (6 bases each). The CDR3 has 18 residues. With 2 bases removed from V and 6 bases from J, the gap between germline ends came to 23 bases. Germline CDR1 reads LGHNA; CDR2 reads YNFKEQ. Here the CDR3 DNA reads TGTGCCAGCAGCCAATCCCCCGGGGGCAGGGTAAACCCCAATGAGCAGTTCTTC. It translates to CASSQSPGGRVNPNEQFF.

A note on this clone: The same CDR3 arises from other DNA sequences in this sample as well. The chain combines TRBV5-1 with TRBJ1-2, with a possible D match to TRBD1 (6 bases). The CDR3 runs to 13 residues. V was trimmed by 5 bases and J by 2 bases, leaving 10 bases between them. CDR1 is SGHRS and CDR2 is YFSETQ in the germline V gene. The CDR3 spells CASSSGQNYGYTF. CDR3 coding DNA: TGCGCCAGCAGTTCCGGACAGAACTATGGCTACACCTTC. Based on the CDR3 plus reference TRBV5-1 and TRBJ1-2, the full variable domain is KAGVTQTPRYLIKTRGQQVTLSCSPISGHRSVSWYQQTPGQGLQFLFEYFSETQRNKGNFPGRFSGRQFSNSRSEMNVSTLELGDSALYLCASSSGQNYGYTFGSGTRLTVV.

CDR3 bases: TGTGCCATCATGGGACCACAGGGGTATTCCTACGAGCAGTACTTC. Translated: CAIMGPQGYSYEQYF. The gene calls are TRBV10-3 and TRBJ2-7, with 7 bases matching TRBD1. The CDR3 covers 15 residues. Germline CDR1 ENHRY, CDR2 SYGVKD. The J segment lost 1 base and the V segment lost 7 bases, leaving 10 bases of the junction unmatched.

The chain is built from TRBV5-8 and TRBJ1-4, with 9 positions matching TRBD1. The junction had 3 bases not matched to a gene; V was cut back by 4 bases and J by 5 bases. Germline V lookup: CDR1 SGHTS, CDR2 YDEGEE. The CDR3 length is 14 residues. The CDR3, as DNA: TGTGCCAGCAGCACCGGGACAGGGAATGAAAAACTGTTTTTT. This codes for CASSTGTGNEKLFF.

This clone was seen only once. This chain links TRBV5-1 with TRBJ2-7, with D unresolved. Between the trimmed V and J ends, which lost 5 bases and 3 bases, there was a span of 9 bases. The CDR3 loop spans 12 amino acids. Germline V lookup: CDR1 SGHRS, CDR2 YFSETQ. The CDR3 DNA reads TGCGCCAGCAGTGGAACACGCTACGAGCAGTACTTC. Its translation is CASSGTRYEQYF.

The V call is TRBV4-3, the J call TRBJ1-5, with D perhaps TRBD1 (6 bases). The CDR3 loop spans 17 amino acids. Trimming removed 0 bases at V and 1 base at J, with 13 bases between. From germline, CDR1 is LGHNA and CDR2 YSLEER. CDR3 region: CASSQDWGAGSNQPQHF. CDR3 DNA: TGCGCCAGCAGCCAAGATTGGGGGGCAGGCAGCAATCAGCCCCAGCATTTT.

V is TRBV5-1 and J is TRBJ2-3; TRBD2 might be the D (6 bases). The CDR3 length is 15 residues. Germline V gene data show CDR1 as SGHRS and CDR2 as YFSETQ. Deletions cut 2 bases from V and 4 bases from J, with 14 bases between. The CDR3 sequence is CASSLGLTSSDTQYF. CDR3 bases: TGCGCCAGCAGCTTAGGACTCACTAGCTCAGATACGCAGTATTTT. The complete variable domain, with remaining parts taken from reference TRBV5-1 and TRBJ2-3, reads KAGVTQTPRYLIKTRGQQVTLSCSPISGHRSVSWYQQTPGQGLQFLFEYFSETQRNKGNFPGRFSGRQFSNSRSEMNVSTLELGDSALYLCASSLGLTSSDTQYFGPGTRLTVL.

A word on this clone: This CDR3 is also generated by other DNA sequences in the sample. The CDR3 spells CASSPDRTGELFF. In DNA, the CDR3 is TGTGCCAGCAGCCCGGACAGGACCGGGGAGCTGTTTTTT. This rearrangement joins TRBV11-2 to TRBJ2-2, with TRBD1 matching 7 bases. CDR1 is SGHAT, CDR2 FQNNGV, per germline. Losses at the gene ends were 5 bases for V and 5 bases for J; bases not matched to a gene: 2. The CDR3 sequence is 13 residues long.

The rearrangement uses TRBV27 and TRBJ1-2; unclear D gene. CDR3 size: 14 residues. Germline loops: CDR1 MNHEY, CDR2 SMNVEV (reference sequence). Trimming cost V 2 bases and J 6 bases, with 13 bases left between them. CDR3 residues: CASSLVGRTDGYTF. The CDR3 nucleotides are TGTGCCAGCAGTTTAGTGGGCAGAACCGATGGCTACACCTTC.

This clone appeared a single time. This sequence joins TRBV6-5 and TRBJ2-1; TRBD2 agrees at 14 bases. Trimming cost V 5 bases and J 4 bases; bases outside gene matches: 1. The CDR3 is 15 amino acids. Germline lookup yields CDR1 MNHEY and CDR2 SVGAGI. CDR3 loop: CASSRLAGGYNEQFF. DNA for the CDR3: TGTGCCAGCAGTAGACTAGCGGGAGGGTACAATGAGCAGTTCTTC.

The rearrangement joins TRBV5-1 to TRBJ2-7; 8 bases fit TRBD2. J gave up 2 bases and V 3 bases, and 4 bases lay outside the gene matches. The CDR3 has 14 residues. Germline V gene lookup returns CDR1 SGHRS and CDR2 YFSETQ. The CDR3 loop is CASSSTAGAYEQYF. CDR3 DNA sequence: TGCGCCAGCAGCTCCACAGCGGGAGCCTACGAGCAGTACTTC.

The CDR3 loop reads CASSGQGNLDEQFF. CDR3 in DNA: TGTGCCAGCAGTGGACAGGGTAATTTGGATGAGCAGTTCTTC. This rearrangement joins TRBV2 to TRBJ2-1; 7 nucleotides match TRBD1. The CDR3 consists of 14 residues. The V gene end was trimmed by 4 bases and the J gene end by 8 bases; junction bases not matched to a gene: 8. Germline V lookup: CDR1 SNHLY, CDR2 FYNNEI.

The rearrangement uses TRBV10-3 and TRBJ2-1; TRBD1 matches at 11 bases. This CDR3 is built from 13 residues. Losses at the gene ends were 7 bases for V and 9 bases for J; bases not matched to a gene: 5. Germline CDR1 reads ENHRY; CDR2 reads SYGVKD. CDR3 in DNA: TGTGCCATCAAGGGACAGGGGGAGGGTGAGCAGTTCTTC. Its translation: CAIKGQGEGEQFF.

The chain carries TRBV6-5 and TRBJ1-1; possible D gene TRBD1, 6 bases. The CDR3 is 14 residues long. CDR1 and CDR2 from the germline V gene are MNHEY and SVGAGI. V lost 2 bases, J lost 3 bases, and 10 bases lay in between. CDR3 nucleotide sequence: TGTGCCAGCAGTTACGGGGGGCTGGACACTGAAGCTTTCTTT. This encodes CASSYGGLDTEAFF.

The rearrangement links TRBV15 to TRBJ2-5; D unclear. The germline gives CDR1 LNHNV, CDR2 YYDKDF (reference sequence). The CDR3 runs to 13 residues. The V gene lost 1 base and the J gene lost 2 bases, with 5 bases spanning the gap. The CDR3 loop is CATSRGPQETQYF. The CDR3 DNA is TGTGCCACCAGCAGAGGACCACAAGAGACCCAGTACTTC.